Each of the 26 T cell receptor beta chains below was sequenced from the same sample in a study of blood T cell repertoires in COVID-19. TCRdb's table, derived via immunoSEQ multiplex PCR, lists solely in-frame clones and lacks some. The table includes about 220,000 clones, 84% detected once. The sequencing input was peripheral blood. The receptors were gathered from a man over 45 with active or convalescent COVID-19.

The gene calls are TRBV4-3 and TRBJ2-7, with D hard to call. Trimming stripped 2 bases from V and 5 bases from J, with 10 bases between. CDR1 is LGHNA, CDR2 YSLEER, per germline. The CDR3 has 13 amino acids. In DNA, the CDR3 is TGCGCCAGCAGCCAATCAGTTACTAACGAGCAGTACTTC. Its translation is CASSQSVTNEQYF.

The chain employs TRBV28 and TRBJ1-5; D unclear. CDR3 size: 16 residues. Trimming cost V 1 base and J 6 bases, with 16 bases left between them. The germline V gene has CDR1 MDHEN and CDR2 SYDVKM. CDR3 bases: TGTGCCAGCAGTTTATCCGCCCCCCGCGACACTCAGCCCCAGCATTTT. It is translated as CASSLSAPRDTQPQHF.

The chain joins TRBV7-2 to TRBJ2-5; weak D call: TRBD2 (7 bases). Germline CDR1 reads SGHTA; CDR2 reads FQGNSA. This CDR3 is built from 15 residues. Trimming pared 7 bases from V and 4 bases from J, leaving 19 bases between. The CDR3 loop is CASTPWGGRGETQYF. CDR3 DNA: TGTGCCAGCACCCCTTGGGGGGGGCGCGGAGAGACCCAGTACTTC.

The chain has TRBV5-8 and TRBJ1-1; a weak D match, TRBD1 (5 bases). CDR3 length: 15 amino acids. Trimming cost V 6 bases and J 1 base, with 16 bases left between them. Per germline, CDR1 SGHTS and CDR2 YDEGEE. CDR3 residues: CASIPPRQRNTEAFF. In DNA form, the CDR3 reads TGTGCCAGCATCCCTCCTAGACAGCGGAACACTGAAGCTTTCTTT.

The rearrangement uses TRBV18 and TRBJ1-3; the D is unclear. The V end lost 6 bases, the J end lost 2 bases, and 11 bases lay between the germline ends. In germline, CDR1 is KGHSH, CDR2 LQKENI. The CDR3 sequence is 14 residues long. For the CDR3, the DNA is TGTGCCAGCTCCGCTGGGAGGGCTGGAAACACCATATATTTT. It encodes CASSAGRAGNTIYF.

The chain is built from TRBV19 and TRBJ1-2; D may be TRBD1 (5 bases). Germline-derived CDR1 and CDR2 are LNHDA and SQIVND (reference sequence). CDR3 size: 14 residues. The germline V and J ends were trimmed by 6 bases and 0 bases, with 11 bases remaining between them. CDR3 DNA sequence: TGTGCCAGTAGGTTCGGGGGGACTAACTATGGCTACACCTTC. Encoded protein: CASRFGGTNYGYTF. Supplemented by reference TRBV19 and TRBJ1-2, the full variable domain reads DGGITQSPKYLFRKEGQNVTLSCEQNLNHDAMYWYRQDPGQGLRLIYYSQIVNDFQKGDIAEGYSVSREKKESFPLTVTSAQKNPTAFYLCASRFGGTNYGYTFGSGTRLTVV.

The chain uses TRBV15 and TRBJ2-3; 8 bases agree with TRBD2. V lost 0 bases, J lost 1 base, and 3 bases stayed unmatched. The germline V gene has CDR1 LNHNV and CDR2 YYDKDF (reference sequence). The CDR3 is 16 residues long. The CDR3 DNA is TGTGCCACCAGCAGAGATATTAGCGGGGGCACAGATACGCAGTATTTT. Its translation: CATSRDISGGTDTQYF.

The CDR3: CASSPGSGRTWYNEQFF. In DNA, the CDR3 is TGTGCCAGCAGCCCGGGTAGCGGGAGAACGTGGTACAATGAGCAGTTCTTC. V and J are TRBV7-2 and TRBJ2-1; 9 bases map to TRBD2. V dropped 5 bases and J dropped 4; count of bases not matched to a gene: 12. The CDR3 runs 17 residues. Germline CDR1 is SGHTA and CDR2 is FQGNSA.

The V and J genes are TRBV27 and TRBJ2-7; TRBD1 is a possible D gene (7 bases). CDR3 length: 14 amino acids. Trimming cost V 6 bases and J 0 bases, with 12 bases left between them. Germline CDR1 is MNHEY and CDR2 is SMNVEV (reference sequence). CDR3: CASRRDSFSYEQYF. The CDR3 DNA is TGTGCCAGCAGGCGGGACAGTTTCTCCTACGAGCAGTACTTC.

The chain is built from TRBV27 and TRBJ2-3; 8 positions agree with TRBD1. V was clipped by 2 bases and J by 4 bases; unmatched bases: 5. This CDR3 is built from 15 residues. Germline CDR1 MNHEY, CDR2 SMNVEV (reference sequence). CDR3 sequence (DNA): TGTGCCAGCAGTTTAGTCAGGGGGCGCCCAGATACGCAGTATTTT. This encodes CASSLVRGRPDTQYF.

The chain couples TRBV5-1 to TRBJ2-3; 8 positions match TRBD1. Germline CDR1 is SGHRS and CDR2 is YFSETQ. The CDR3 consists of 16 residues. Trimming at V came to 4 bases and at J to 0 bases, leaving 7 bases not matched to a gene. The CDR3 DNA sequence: TGCGCCAGCAGCAATGGACAGGGCCATAGCACAGATACGCAGTATTTT. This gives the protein CASSNGQGHSTDTQYF. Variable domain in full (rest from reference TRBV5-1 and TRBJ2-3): KAGVTQTPRYLIKTRGQQVTLSCSPISGHRSVSWYQQTPGQGLQFLFEYFSETQRNKGNFPGRFSGRQFSNSRSEMNVSTLELGDSALYLCASSNGQGHSTDTQYFGPGTRLTVL.

The CDR3 here is CASSDPGQVKANYGYTF. The DNA of the CDR3 is TGTGCCAGCAGTGACCCCGGACAGGTTAAAGCTAACTATGGCTACACCTTC. V and J are TRBV2 and TRBJ1-2; 7 bases fit TRBD1. J was trimmed by 0 bases and V by 3 bases; bases with no gene match: 10. The CDR3 contains 17 residues. Germline values: CDR1 SNHLY, CDR2 FYNNEI.

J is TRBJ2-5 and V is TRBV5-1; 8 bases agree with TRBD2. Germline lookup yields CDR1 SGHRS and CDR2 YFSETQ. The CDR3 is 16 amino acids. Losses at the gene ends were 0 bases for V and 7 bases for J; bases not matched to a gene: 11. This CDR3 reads CASSLDPSGFRGTQYF. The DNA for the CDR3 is TGCGCCAGCAGCTTGGATCCTAGCGGGTTCCGTGGGACCCAGTACTTC. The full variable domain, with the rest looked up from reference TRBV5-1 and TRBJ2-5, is KAGVTQTPRYLIKTRGQQVTLSCSPISGHRSVSWYQQTPGQGLQFLFEYFSETQRNKGNFPGRFSGRQFSNSRSEMNVSTLELGDSALYLCASSLDPSGFRGTQYFGPGTRLLVL.

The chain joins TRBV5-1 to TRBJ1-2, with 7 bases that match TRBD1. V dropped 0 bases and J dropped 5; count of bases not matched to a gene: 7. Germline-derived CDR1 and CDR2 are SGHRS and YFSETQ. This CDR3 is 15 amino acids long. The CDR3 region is CASSLAEGGAYGYTF. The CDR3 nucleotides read TGCGCCAGCAGCTTGGCCGAAGGGGGCGCTTATGGCTACACCTTC.

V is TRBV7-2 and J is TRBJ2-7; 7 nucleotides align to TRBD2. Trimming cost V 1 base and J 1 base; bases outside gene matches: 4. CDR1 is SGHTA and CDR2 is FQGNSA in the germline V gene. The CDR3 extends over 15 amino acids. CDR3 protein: CASSLGGSGSYEQYF. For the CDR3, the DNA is TGTGCCAGCAGCTTAGGCGGGAGTGGTTCCTACGAGCAGTACTTC. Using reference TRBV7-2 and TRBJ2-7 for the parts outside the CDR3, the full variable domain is GAGVSQSPSNKVTEKGKDVELRCDPISGHTALYWYRQSLGQGLEFLIYFQGNSAPDKSGLPSDRFSAERTGGSVSTLTIQRTQQEDSAVYLCASSLGGSGSYEQYFGPGTRLTVT.

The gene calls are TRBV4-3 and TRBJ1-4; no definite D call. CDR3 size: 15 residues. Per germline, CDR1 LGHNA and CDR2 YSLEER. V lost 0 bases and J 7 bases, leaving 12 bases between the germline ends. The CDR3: CASSQEVPVVEKLFF. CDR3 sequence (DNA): TGCGCCAGCAGCCAAGAGGTGCCTGTAGTTGAAAAACTGTTTTTT.

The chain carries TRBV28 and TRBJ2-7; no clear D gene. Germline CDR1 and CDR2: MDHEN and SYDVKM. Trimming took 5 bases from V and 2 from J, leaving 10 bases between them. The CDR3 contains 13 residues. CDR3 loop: CASSPTPPYEQYV. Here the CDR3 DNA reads TGTGCCAGCAGTCCTACCCCACCCTACGAGCAGTACGTC.

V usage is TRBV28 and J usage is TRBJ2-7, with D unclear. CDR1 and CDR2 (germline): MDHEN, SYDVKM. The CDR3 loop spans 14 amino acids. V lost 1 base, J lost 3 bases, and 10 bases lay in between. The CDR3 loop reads CASSLYEADYEQYF. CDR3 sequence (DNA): TGTGCCAGCAGTTTATATGAGGCAGACTACGAGCAGTACTTC.

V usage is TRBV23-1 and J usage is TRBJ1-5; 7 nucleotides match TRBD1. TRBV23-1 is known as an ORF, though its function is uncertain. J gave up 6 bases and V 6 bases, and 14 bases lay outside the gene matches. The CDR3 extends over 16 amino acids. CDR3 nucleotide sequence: TGCGCCAGCAGAGGGGGCCGGGGCGTCGAAGGTCAGCCCCAGCATTTT. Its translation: CASRGGRGVEGQPQHF.

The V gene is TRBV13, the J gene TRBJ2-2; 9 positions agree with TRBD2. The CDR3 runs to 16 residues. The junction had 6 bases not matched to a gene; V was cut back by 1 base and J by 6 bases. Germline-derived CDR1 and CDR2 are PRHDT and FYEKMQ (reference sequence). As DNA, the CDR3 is TGTGCCAGCAGCTTAGAGGTAGCGGGAGCTGCCGGGGAGCTGTTTTTT. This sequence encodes CASSLEVAGAAGELFF.

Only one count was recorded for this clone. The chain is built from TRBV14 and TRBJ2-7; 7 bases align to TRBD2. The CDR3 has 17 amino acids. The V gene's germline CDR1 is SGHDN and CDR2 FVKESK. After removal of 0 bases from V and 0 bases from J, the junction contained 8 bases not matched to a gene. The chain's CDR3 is CASSQDGGGDFSYEQYV. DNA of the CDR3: TGTGCCAGCAGCCAAGATGGGGGAGGGGACTTCTCCTACGAGCAGTACGTC.

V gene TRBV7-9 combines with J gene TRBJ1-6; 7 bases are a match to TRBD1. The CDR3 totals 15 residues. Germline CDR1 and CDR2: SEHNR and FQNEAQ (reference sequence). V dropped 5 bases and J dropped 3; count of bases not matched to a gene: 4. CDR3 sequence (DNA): TGTGCCAGCAGCCGCGACAGGGACTATAATTCACCCCTCCACTTT. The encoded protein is CASSRDRDYNSPLHF.

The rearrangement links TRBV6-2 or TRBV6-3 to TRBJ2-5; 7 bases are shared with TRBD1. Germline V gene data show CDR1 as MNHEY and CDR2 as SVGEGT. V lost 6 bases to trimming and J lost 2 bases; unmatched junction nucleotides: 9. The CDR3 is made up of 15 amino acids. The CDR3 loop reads CASSPGTALQETQYF. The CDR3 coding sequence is TGTGCCAGCAGCCCTGGGACAGCTCTACAAGAGACCCAGTACTTC.

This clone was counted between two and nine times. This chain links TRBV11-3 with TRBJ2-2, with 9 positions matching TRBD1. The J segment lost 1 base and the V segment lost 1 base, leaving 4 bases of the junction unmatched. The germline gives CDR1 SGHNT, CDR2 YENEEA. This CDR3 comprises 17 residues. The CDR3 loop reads CASSLGPGQGNTGELFF. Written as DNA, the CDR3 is TGTGCCAGCAGCTTAGGTCCGGGACAGGGGAACACCGGGGAGCTGTTTTTT.

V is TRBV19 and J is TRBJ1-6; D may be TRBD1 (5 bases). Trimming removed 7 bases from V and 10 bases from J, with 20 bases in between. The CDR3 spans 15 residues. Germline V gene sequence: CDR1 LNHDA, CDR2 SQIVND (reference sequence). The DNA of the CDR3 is TGTGCCAGTAAGCCCTCCGCAGGGTGGGGCTCACCCCTCCACTTT. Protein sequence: CASKPSAGWGSPLHF.

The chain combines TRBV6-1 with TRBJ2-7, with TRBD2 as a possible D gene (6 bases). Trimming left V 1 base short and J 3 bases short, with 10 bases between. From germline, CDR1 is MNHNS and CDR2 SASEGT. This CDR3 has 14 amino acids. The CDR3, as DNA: TGTGCCAGCAGTGAAGTAGGACTAAACTACGAGCAGTACTTC. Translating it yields CASSEVGLNYEQYF.